The rows below give T cell receptor beta chains drawn from one sample of a study of sequential checkpoint blockade in melanoma. Produced via immunoSEQ multiplex PCR; TCRdb's table is partial and in-frame only. This sample has some 20,000 clones, with roughly 59% found just once. Sequencing was performed on CD8+ T cells sorted from blood (inferred from file names), taken from a patient given nivolumab and ipilimumab in sequence. The origin of the receptors is a human donor with melanoma. Each CDR3 is given with its conserved first and last residue. The order of the fields is D gene, clone size, J gene, V gene, CDR3 length, CDR3 protein, CDR3 DNA. The D gene is left open where the match is weak. Part of the rows lack a size; the others show once, few, many or a class for expanded clones.

>TRBD2|.|TRBJ2-5|TRBV7-9|14
CASSFGGGAETQYF
TGTGCCAGCAGCTTCGGCGGGGGGGCTGAGACCCAGTACTTC
>TRBD1|.|TRBJ1-4|TRBV6-5|13
CASSHRGQLGLFF
TGTGCCAGCAGCCACAGGGGCCAGCTAGGACTGTTTTTT
>.|few|TRBJ2-1|TRBV12-1|16
CASSWARQGRNNEQFF
TGTGCCAGCAGCTGGGCAAGACAGGGGAGGAACAATGAGCAGTTCTTC
>.|few|TRBJ2-1|TRBV5-6|14
CASSLLVMAHEQFF
TGTGCCAGCAGCTTGCTCGTGATGGCCCATGAGCAGTTCTTC
>TRBD2|.|TRBJ2-1|TRBV6-5|15
CASSRGLAGTNEQFF
TGTGCCAGCAGCAGAGGACTAGCGGGAACCAATGAGCAGTTCTTC
>.|.|TRBJ1-2|TRBV6-5|13
CASSFSSGDGYTF
TGTGCCAGCAGTTTCAGCTCAGGGGATGGCTACACCTTC
>.|few|TRBJ1-2|TRBV7-2|14
CASSQWSAGLGYTF
TGCGCCAGCAGCCAATGGAGCGCAGGGCTTGGCTACACCTTC
>.|.|TRBJ2-1|TRBV7-9|15
CASSSERARGNEQFF
TGTGCCAGCAGCTCAGAGCGGGCCCGTGGCAATGAGCAGTTCTTC
>TRBD1|.|TRBJ2-7|TRBV2|15
CASNVGTGRLYEQYF
TGTGCCAGCAACGTCGGGACAGGGAGACTCTACGAGCAGTACTTC
>TRBD1|.|TRBJ1-2|TRBV7-9|16
CASSPTEGAFFYGYTF
TGTGCCAGCAGCCCAACCGAGGGGGCTTTTTTCTATGGCTACACCTTC
>TRBD1|.|TRBJ1-3|TRBV7-9|14
CASSLRTGGDTIYF
TGTGCCAGCAGCTTGCGAACAGGGGGAGACACCATATATTTT
>.|few|TRBJ1-1|TRBV9|16
CASSVGLEELNTEAFF
TGTGCCAGCAGCGTTGGCCTAGAGGAGTTGAACACTGAAGCTTTCTTT
>TRBD1|.|TRBJ2-7|TRBV28|18
CASSSLRVETGESYEQYF
TGTGCCAGCAGTTCCCTAAGGGTTGAGACAGGGGAGTCCTACGAGCAGTACTTC
>.|.|TRBJ2-2|TRBV27|17
CASGGLTGPGSTGELFF
TGTGCCAGCGGGGGACTCACGGGTCCGGGGAGCACCGGGGAGCTGTTTTTT
>TRBD1|.|TRBJ2-1|TRBV9|16
CASSESPGQGIHEQFF
TGTGCCAGCAGCGAATCCCCGGGACAGGGGATCCATGAGCAGTTCTTC
>.|few|TRBJ1-1|TRBV5-1|14
CASSLDPGNTEAFF
TGCGCCAGCAGCTTGGATCCGGGGAACACTGAAGCTTTCTTT
>TRBD1|.|TRBJ2-7|TRBV30|13
CASPGQGPYEQYF
TGTGCCTCTCCGGGACAGGGTCCTTACGAGCAGTACTTC
>.|.|TRBJ2-5|TRBV2|14
CASSEQAGQETQYF
TGTGCCAGCAGTGAACAAGCAGGGCAAGAGACCCAGTACTTC
>TRBD2|few|TRBJ2-1|TRBV12-5|15
CASASGTSGFNEQFF
TGTGCTAGCGCCTCCGGGACTAGCGGGTTCAATGAGCAGTTCTTC
>.|few|TRBJ2-3|TRBV1|13
CTSNLAVTDTQYF
TGCACCAGCAACCTAGCGGTCACAGATACGCAGTATTTT
>.|.|TRBJ1-3|TRBV25-1|18
CASSDWEEGWSSGNTIYF
TGTGCCAGCAGTGATTGGGAAGAGGGATGGAGCTCTGGAAACACCATATATTTT
>.|once|TRBJ1-5|TRBV4-1|15
CASSQLTAPNQPQHF
TGCGCCAGCAGCCAGCTGACAGCACCCAATCAGCCCCAGCATTTT
>.|medium-sized|TRBJ1-1|TRBV6-1|14
CASSLSRAGAEAFF
TGTGCCAGCAGCCTCTCGAGGGCGGGGGCTGAAGCTTTCTTT
>.|.|TRBJ1-1|TRBV13|14
CASSLWQNNTEAFF
TGTGCCAGCAGCTTATGGCAAAATAACACTGAAGCTTTCTTT
>.|.|TRBJ2-4|TRBV7-9|11
CVSSPSFFQYF
TGTGTCAGCAGCCCGAGCTTCTTTCAGTACTTC
>.|.|TRBJ2-7|TRBV7-2|13
CASSSTLSYEQYF
TGTGCCAGCAGCTCGACTCTCTCCTACGAGCAGTACTTC
>.|.|TRBJ2-2|TRBV28|13
CASSLRVNGELFF
TGTGCCAGCAGTCTCAGGGTTAACGGGGAGCTGTTTTTT
>TRBD1|.|TRBJ2-7|TRBV30|14
CAWSIWTGGYEQYF
TGTGCCTGGAGTATTTGGACAGGGGGATACGAGCAGTACTTC
>.|.|TRBJ2-7|TRBV5-3|14
CASSLSYSSYEQYF
TGTGCCAGCAGCTTGTCTTACAGCTCCTACGAGCAGTACTTC
>.|.|TRBJ2-7|TRBV7-9|13
CASSLSPAYEQYF
TGTGCCAGCAGCTTAAGTCCGGCCTACGAGCAGTACTTC
>.|few|TRBJ2-3|TRBV14|15
CASSQVFHPADTQYF
TGTGCCAGCAGCCAAGTCTTCCACCCGGCAGATACGCAGTATTTT
>.|.|TRBJ2-5|TRBV10-3|13
CAISVVWRETQYF
TGTGCCATCAGTGTGGTGTGGCGGGAGACCCAGTACTTC
>TRBD2|.|TRBJ2-3|TRBV13|14
CASSITSGTDTQYF
TGTGCCAGCAGTATCACTAGCGGCACAGATACGCAGTATTTT
>TRBD2|few|TRBJ2-1|TRBV5-3|15
CASSLVGGSYNEQFF
TGTGCCAGCAGCTTAGTCGGGGGGTCCTACAATGAGCAGTTCTTC
>.|.|TRBJ2-4|TRBV9|15
CASSSSGNSGNIQYF
TGTGCCAGCAGCTCCAGTGGGAATTCGGGGAACATTCAGTACTTC
>TRBD1|.|TRBJ2-7|TRBV14|17
CASSLTVPGTAEYEQYF
TGTGCCAGCAGCCTGACTGTACCGGGGACAGCGGAGTACGAGCAGTACTTC
>.|few|TRBJ2-7|TRBV5-3|14
CASSLAGEDYEQYF
TGTGCCAGCAGCTTGGCGGGTGAAGACTACGAGCAGTACTTC
>.|.|TRBJ2-7|TRBV6-1|14
CASSEAAGGDEQYF
TGTGCCAGCAGTGAAGCGGCGGGCGGCGACGAGCAGTACTTC
>.|.|TRBJ1-1|TRBV12-5|15
CASGRSQGGGTEAFF
TGTGCTAGTGGTCGATCACAGGGCGGGGGCACTGAAGCTTTCTTT
>TRBD1|.|TRBJ1-2|TRBV5-8|14
CASSFWDRQYGYTF
TGTGCCAGCAGCTTTTGGGACAGGCAGTATGGCTACACCTTC
>TRBD2|.|TRBJ2-1|TRBV19|17
CASSGRADYFWDNEQFF
TGTGCCAGTAGCGGGAGGGCCGATTATTTCTGGGACAATGAGCAGTTCTTC
>.|.|TRBJ2-7|TRBV30|14
CAWTADSLSYEQYF
TGTGCCTGGACGGCGGACAGCCTAAGTTACGAGCAGTACTTC
>.|few|TRBJ1-6|TRBV28|15
CASSLENSYNSPLHF
TGTGCCAGCAGCCTAGAGAACTCCTATAATTCACCCCTCCACTTT
>TRBD1|once|TRBJ2-3|TRBV7-6|17
CASSSSGDRGRTDTQYF
TGTGCCAGCAGCTCGTCGGGGGACAGGGGGCGGACAGATACGCAGTATTTT
>.|.|TRBJ1-2|TRBV30|16
CAWSVLWSETNYGYTF
TGTGCCTGGAGTGTACTTTGGTCCGAGACTAACTATGGCTACACCTTC
>.|few|TRBJ2-5|TRBV6-5|15
CASSTRGSLEETQYF
TGTGCCAGCAGTACCCGGGGTAGTCTCGAAGAGACCCAGTACTTC
>.|.|TRBJ2-1|TRBV9|15
CASSAAGSSYNEQFF
TGTGCCAGCAGCGCGGCCGGGAGCTCCTACAATGAGCAGTTCTTC
>.|.|TRBJ2-7|TRBV5-4|16
CASSPSGGTGTYEQYF
TGTGCCAGCAGCCCCTCCGGGGGGACAGGCACCTACGAGCAGTACTTC
>.|.|TRBJ2-7|TRBV15|14
CATSRDRASRFRDF
TGTGCCACCAGCAGAGATCGGGCTAGCAGGTTTCGGGACTTC